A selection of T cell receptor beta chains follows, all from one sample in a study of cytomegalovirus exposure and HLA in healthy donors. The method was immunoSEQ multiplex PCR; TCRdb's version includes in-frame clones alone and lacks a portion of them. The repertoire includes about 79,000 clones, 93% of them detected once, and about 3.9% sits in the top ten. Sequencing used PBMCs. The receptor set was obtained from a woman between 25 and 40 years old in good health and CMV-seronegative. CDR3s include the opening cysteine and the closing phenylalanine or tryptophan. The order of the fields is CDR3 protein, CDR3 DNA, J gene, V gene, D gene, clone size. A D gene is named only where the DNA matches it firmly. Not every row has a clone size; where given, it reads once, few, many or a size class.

CASSYEPGLAGQYEQYF | TGTGCCAGCAGTTATGAACCGGGACTAGCGGGACAGTACGAGCAGTACTTC | TRBJ2-7 | TRBV27 | TRBD2 | NA
CASSSNWEPGGQETQYF | TGTGCCAGCAGCTCGAACTGGGAGCCCGGGGGCCAAGAGACCCAGTACTTC | TRBJ2-5 | TRBV5-6 | NA | NA
CASSLAASGRSSKSIQYF | TGTGCCAGCAGCTTGGCGGCTAGCGGGAGATCGAGTAAATCCATTCAGTACTTC | TRBJ2-4 | TRBV5-6 | TRBD2 | NA
CSAPTRNTIYF | TGCAGTGCCCCGACAAGAAACACCATATATTTT | TRBJ1-3 | TRBV20-1 | NA | NA
CASSDKRSGNTIYF | TGTGCCAGCAGCGATAAGCGTAGTGGAAACACCATATATTTT | TRBJ1-3 | TRBV5-4 | NA | NA
CASSFRGREQYF | TGTGCCAGCAGTTTTAGAGGGAGAGAGCAGTACTTC | TRBJ2-7 | TRBV6-5 | NA | NA
CASSQDPFGTGGYNEQFF | TGCGCCAGCAGCCAAGATCCTTTCGGGACAGGGGGCTATAATGAGCAGTTCTTC | TRBJ2-1 | TRBV4-3 | TRBD1 | NA
CASSQDLWGGGTRNEKLFF | TGTGCCAGCAGCCAAGATTTATGGGGAGGGGGAACCCGAAATGAAAAACTGTTTTTT | TRBJ1-4 | TRBV4-2 | NA | NA
CASSPSAGKQETQYF | TGTGCCAGCAGCCCCTCCGCGGGGAAACAAGAGACCCAGTACTTC | TRBJ2-5 | TRBV4-2 | NA | once
CASNEGIYGYTF | TGTGCCAGTAACGAGGGAATCTATGGCTACACCTTC | TRBJ1-2 | TRBV28 | NA | NA
CASSPRDINSPLHF | TGTGCCAGCAGCCCTCGGGACATCAACTCACCCCTCCACTTT | TRBJ1-6 | TRBV7-2 | NA | NA
CASSLTQGSGQPQHF | TGTGCCAGCAGTTTAACACAGGGGAGTGGTCAGCCCCAGCATTTT | TRBJ1-5 | TRBV28 | TRBD1 | NA
CAISESSGSYEQYF | TGTGCCATCAGTGAGTCTAGCGGGAGCTACGAGCAGTACTTC | TRBJ2-7 | TRBV10-3 | TRBD2 | NA
CSVGSGAASQETQYF | TGCAGCGTGGGTAGCGGGGCGGCCTCCCAAGAGACCCAGTACTTC | TRBJ2-5 | TRBV29-1 | TRBD2 | NA
CASSRGGRESDEQFF | TGTGCCAGCAGCAGGGGGGGCAGGGAATCGGATGAGCAGTTCTTC | TRBJ2-1 | TRBV9 | NA | NA
CASSNRTGAGNTIYF | TGCGCCAGCAGTAATAGAACAGGGGCTGGAAACACCATATATTTT | TRBJ1-3 | TRBV5-1 | TRBD1 | NA
CASRNRGAGTDTQYF | TGTGCCAGCAGAAACAGGGGTGCCGGTACAGATACGCAGTATTTT | TRBJ2-3 | TRBV6-5 | TRBD1 | once
CASSEQVTPQGDSPLHF | TGTGCCAGCAGCGAGCAAGTGACCCCACAGGGGGATTCACCCCTCCACTTT | TRBJ1-6 | TRBV7-6 | TRBD1 | NA
CAISPDRGGGYTF | TGTGCCATCAGTCCAGACAGGGGCGGAGGCTACACCTTC | TRBJ1-2 | TRBV10-3 | TRBD1 | few
CASSPGGIAGSYEQYF | TGTGCCAGCAGCCCGGGGGGGATAGCGGGCTCCTACGAGCAGTACTTC | TRBJ2-7 | TRBV5-4 | TRBD2 | NA
CASSLEGQGVYEQYF | TGTGCCAGCAGCTTGGAGGGACAGGGGGTTTACGAGCAGTACTTC | TRBJ2-7 | TRBV5-5 | TRBD1 | NA
CASIGFDSAYEQYF | TGTGCCAGCATCGGCTTTGACAGCGCCTACGAGCAGTACTTC | TRBJ2-7 | TRBV2 | NA | NA
CATGRGQGKSEAFF | TGTGCCACGGGGCGGGGGCAGGGGAAATCTGAAGCTTTCTTT | TRBJ1-1 | TRBV28 | NA | NA
CASSLAGGGKGQPQYF | TGTGCCAGCAGCTTGGCTGGCGGGGGAAAGGGGCAGCCCCAGTATTTT | TRBJ2-3 | TRBV5-6 | TRBD2 | NA
CASSVLLTGWKNNEQFF | TGTGCCAGCAGCGTCCTTCTGACAGGGTGGAAAAACAATGAGCAGTTCTTC | TRBJ2-1 | TRBV5-4 | TRBD1 | NA
CASSYAYRASFEQYF | TGTGCCAGCAGTTACGCGTACAGGGCCTCGTTCGAGCAGTACTTC | TRBJ2-7 | TRBV6-5 | NA | NA
CASSISGAPDTQYF | TGTGCCAGTAGTATTTCAGGGGCCCCGGATACGCAGTATTTT | TRBJ2-3 | TRBV19 | NA | NA
CASTSQGANTEAFF | TGCGCCAGCACCTCACAGGGGGCGAACACTGAAGCTTTCTTT | TRBJ1-1 | TRBV5-1 | TRBD1 | NA
CASSPDRDTQYF | TGCGCCAGCAGCCCCGATAGAGATACGCAGTATTTT | TRBJ2-3 | TRBV5-1 | NA | NA
CASSETLTLGRGYGYTF | TGTGCCAGCAGTGAAACCCTAACCCTAGGGAGAGGGTATGGCTACACCTTC | TRBJ1-2 | TRBV6-1 | NA | NA
CASSARQAQETQYF | TGTGCCAGTAGTGCCCGACAGGCACAAGAGACCCAGTACTTC | TRBJ2-5 | TRBV19 | NA | NA
CASSLTSESNNEQFF | TGTGCCAGCAGCCTTACTAGTGAAAGCAACAATGAGCAGTTCTTC | TRBJ2-1 | TRBV9 | NA | NA
CATQGPGSYEQYF | TGTGCCACCCAAGGCCCGGGCTCCTACGAGCAGTACTTC | TRBJ2-7 | TRBV6-1 | NA | NA
CASRTGENSPLHF | TGTGCCAGCAGGACAGGGGAAAATTCACCCCTCCACTTT | TRBJ1-6 | TRBV6-5 | TRBD1 | few
CASSSGQGDEQYF | TGTGCCAGCAGCTCTGGACAGGGCGACGAGCAGTACTTC | TRBJ2-7 | TRBV5-8 | TRBD1 | NA
CASSPRTSGTGELFF | TGTGCCAGCAGCCCCCGGACTAGCGGGACCGGGGAGCTGTTTTTT | TRBJ2-2 | TRBV9 | TRBD2 | NA
CASSFFWTDNSPLHF | TGTGCCAGCAGTTTCTTCTGGACTGATAATTCACCCCTCCACTTT | TRBJ1-6 | TRBV28 | NA | NA
CATSREVTGGYEQYF | TGTGCCACCAGCAGAGAAGTGACAGGGGGCTACGAGCAGTACTTC | TRBJ2-7 | TRBV15 | TRBD1 | NA
CASSFSSGDYSYEQYF | TGCGCCAGCAGCTTCTCCTCGGGAGATTATTCCTACGAGCAGTACTTC | TRBJ2-7 | TRBV5-1 | NA | NA
CASSFPRGGPQETQYF | TGTGCCAGCAGCTTCCCCCGGGGGGGGCCCCAAGAGACCCAGTACTTC | TRBJ2-5 | TRBV5-4 | TRBD2 | NA
CASRLQGGLVGEQYF | TGTGCCAGCAGACTACAGGGGGGCCTAGTCGGCGAGCAGTACTTC | TRBJ2-7 | TRBV28 | TRBD1 | NA
CASSGITGNTIYF | TGTGCCTCCTCGGGGATTACTGGAAACACCATATATTTT | TRBJ1-3 | TRBV10-3 | NA | few
CASSTSGVNQPQHF | TGTGCCAGCAGTACCTCAGGGGTCAATCAGCCCCAGCATTTT | TRBJ1-5 | TRBV7-9 | NA | NA
CASSFLGQGETQYF | TGTGCCAGCAGCTTCCTCGGACAGGGAGAGACCCAGTACTTC | TRBJ2-5 | TRBV7-9 | TRBD1 | NA
CASSSSRVVKGYTF | TGTGCCAGTAGTTCCTCCAGGGTCGTGAAAGGCTACACCTTC | TRBJ1-2 | TRBV19 | NA | NA
CASSSGGRGGNEQFF | TGTGCCAGCAGCTCGGGGGGGCGGGGTGGGAATGAGCAGTTCTTC | TRBJ2-1 | TRBV27 | TRBD2 | NA
CASNGTPSNQPQHF | TGTGCCAGTAACGGGACACCTAGCAATCAGCCCCAGCATTTT | TRBJ1-5 | TRBV19 | NA | NA
CASSPGLAGGYTGELFF | TGCGCCAGCAGCCCGGGACTAGCGGGGGGTTACACCGGGGAGCTGTTTTTT | TRBJ2-2 | TRBV4-1 | TRBD2 | NA
CASGGGAANYGYTF | TGTGCCTCAGGAGGGGGGGCGGCTAACTATGGCTACACCTTC | TRBJ1-2 | TRBV19 | NA | once
CASSLLLGQGDTEAFF | TGTGCCAGCAGCTTACTCCTCGGACAGGGGGACACTGAAGCTTTCTTT | TRBJ1-1 | TRBV7-2 | TRBD1 | NA